This TCR beta chain is drawn from a study of blood T cell repertoires in COVID-19. Study as a whole: The samples span acute and convalescent COVID-19 from the United States, Italy and Spain.

Germline trimming cut 6 bases from V and 0 bases from J; bases unmatched to any gene: 6. Germline V gene lookup returns CDR1 MNHEY and CDR2 SMNVEV (reference sequence). This CDR3 has 16 residues. This table comes from immunoSEQ multiplex PCR, and its TCRdb copy is limited to in-frame clones, with some not included. Among tens of thousands of clones, around 88% were seen once, and the ten largest hold approximately 30%. This chain joins TRBV27 and TRBJ2-2; 8 bases fit TRBD1. This sequence originates from a human donor with active COVID-19. The donor label of this sample is uncertain. The specimen sequenced was peripheral blood. CDR3: CASSLGTGANTGELFF. The DNA of the CDR3 is TGTGCCAGCAGCCTAGGGACAGGAGCGAACACCGGGGAGCTGTTTTTT.